The present T cell receptor (beta chain) was sequenced within a study of T cell repertoires in cytomegalovirus infection. MiXCR, run by TCRdb on the reads, gives a single entry per CDR3 protein. The table records approximately 500,000 distinct CDR3 sequences, around 35% of them present only once. A note on this clonotype: The antigen is undetermined.

The V end was cut by 1 base, the J end by 0 bases, with 10 bases between. CDR1 and CDR2 (germline): LGHNA, YSLEER. This CDR3 is 17 amino acids long. Study-level findings and limits: CMV-specific TCR beta clonotypes restricted by HLA-C were the ones dominating the ex vivo response. CMV carriers with the relevant HLA were identified by cumulative public TCR beta family frequency.

This material consisted of cultured PBMCs, taken from culture after CMV antigen stimulation. This TCR derives from a human donor in good health (CMV status not recorded). Some clones in this sample may be carry-over from other donors' samples. The J gene is TRBJ2-6, the V gene TRBV4-3, with D perhaps TRBD2 (6 bases). The CDR3: CASSQGGIGSGANVLTF. For the CDR3, the DNA is TGCGCCAGCAGCCAAGGCGGGATCGGCTCTGGGGCCAACGTCCTGACTTTC.